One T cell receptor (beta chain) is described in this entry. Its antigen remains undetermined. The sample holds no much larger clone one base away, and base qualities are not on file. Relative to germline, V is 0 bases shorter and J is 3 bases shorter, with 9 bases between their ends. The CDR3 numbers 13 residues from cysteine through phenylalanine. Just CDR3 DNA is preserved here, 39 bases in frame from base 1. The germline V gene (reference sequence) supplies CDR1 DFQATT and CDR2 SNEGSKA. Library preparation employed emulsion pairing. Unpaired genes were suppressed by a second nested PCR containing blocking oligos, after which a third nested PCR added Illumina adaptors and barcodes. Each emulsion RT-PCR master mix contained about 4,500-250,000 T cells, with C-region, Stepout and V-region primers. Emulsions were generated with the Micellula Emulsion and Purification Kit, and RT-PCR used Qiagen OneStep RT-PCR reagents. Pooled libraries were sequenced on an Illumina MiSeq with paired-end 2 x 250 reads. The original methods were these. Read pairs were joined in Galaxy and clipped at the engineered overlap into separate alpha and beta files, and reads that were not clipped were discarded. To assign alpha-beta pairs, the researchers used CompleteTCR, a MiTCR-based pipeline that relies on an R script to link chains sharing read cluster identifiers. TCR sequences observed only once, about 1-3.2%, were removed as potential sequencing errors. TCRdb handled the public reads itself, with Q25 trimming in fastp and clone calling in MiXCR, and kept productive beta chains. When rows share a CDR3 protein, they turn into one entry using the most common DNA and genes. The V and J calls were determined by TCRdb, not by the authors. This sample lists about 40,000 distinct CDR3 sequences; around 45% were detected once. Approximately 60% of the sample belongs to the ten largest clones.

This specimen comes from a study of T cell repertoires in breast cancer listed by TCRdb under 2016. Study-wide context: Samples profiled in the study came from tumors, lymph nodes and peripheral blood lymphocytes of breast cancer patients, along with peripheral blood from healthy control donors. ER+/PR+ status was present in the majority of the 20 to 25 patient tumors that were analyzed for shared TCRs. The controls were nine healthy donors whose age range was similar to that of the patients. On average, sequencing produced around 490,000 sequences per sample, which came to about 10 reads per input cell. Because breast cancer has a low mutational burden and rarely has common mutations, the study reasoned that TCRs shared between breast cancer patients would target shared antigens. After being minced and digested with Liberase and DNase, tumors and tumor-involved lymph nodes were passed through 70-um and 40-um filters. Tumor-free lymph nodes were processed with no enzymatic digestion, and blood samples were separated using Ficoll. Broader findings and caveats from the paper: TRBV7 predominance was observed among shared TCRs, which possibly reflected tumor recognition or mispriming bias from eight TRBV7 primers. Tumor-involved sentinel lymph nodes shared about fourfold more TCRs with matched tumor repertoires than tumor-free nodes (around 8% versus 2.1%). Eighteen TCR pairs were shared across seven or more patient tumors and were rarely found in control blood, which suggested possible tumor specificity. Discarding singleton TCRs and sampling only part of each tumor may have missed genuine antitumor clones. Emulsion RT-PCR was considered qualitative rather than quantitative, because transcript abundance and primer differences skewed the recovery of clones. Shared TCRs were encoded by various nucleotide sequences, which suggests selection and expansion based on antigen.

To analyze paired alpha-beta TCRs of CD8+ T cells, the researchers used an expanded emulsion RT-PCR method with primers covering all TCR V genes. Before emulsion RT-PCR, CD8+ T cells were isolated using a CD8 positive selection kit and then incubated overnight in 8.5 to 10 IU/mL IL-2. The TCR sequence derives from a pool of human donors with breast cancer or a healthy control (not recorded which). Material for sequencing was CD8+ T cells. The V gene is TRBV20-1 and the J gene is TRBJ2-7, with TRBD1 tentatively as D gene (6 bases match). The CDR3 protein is CSARDPRGYEQYF. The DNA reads TGCAGTGCTAGAGATCCCAGGGGCTACGAGCAGTACTTC.